One sample yielded the 21 T cell receptor beta chains listed below, sequenced in a study of blood T cell repertoires in COVID-19. Some clones are missing from TCRdb's copy, which holds only in-frame ones; the method was immunoSEQ multiplex PCR. The sample has approximately 150,000 clones; 75% to 85% are singletons. Sequenced: PBMCs or T cells enriched from blood (not recorded which). The receptor set was obtained from a man between 45 and 60 years old who had recovered from COVID-19.

This chain connects TRBV11-2 to TRBJ2-7; 7 bases fit TRBD1. CDR1 SGHAT and CDR2 FQNNGV come from the germline V gene. The CDR3 has 14 residues. V lost 5 bases, J lost 5 bases, and 9 bases stayed unmatched. As DNA, the CDR3 is TGTGCCAGCAGCCACGGACAGGCTCCCGACGAGCAGTACTTC. This sequence encodes CASSHGQAPDEQYF.

The chain recombines TRBV30 with TRBJ1-3; D might be TRBD1 (5 bases). The germline V gene has CDR1 GTSNPN and CDR2 SVGIG (reference sequence). V lost 8 bases and J 0 bases, leaving 8 bases between the germline ends. This CDR3 contains 12 residues. CDR3 amino acids: CARQSSGNTIYF. CDR3 sequence (DNA): TGTGCCCGACAGAGCTCTGGAAACACCATATATTTT.

The table lists this clone with a few counts. The V and J genes are TRBV28 and TRBJ1-6, with 7 bases identical to TRBD1. Germline CDR1 MDHEN, CDR2 SYDVKM. The CDR3 has 12 amino acids. The trim removed 8 bases at V and 9 bases at J, leaving 4 bases unmatched. The CDR3 is CASGDRLSPLHF. The CDR3 DNA sequence: TGTGCCAGCGGGGACAGACTTTCACCCCTCCACTTT.

This sequence joins TRBV5-5 and TRBJ2-5, with 11 bases matching TRBD2. This CDR3 region has 17 residues. The germline gives CDR1 SGHKS, CDR2 YYEKEE (reference sequence). V lost 0 bases to trimming and J lost 1 base; unmatched junction nucleotides: 5. The CDR3 sequence is CASSLAWLAGGQETQYF. The DNA of the CDR3 is TGTGCCAGCAGCTTGGCATGGCTAGCGGGGGGCCAAGAGACCCAGTACTTC. The full variable domain, with the rest looked up from reference TRBV5-5 and TRBJ2-5, is DAGVTQSPTHLIKTRGQQVTLRCSPISGHKSVSWYQQVLGQGPQFIFQYYEKEERGRGNFPDRFSARQFPNYSSELNVNALLLGDSALYLCASSLAWLAGGQETQYFGPGTRLLVL.

This sequence joins TRBV5-1 and TRBJ2-3; D is possibly TRBD2 (5 bases). V dropped 0 bases and J dropped 1 base, with 12 bases sitting between them. Germline lookup yields CDR1 SGHRS and CDR2 YFSETQ. The length of the CDR3 is 16 residues. CDR3 region: CASSLVVGGRTDTQYF. In DNA, the CDR3 is TGCGCCAGCAGCTTGGTAGTCGGAGGACGCACAGATACGCAGTATTTT.

This chain links TRBV4-1 with TRBJ1-2; a possible D gene is TRBD1 (5 bases). The CDR3 extends over 14 amino acids. With 4 bases removed from V and 2 bases from J, the gap between germline ends came to 11 bases. The germline gives CDR1 MGHRA, CDR2 YSYEKL. The DNA for the CDR3 is TGCGCCAGCAGCCCCCGCGGGGACAACTATGGCTACACCTTC. It translates to CASSPRGDNYGYTF.

The chain joins TRBV6-5 to TRBJ1-2, with D possibly being TRBD1 (5 bases). The germline V and J ends were trimmed by 5 bases and 8 bases, with 15 bases remaining between them. The CDR3 consists of 13 residues. The germline CDR1 and CDR2 sequences are MNHEY and SVGAGI. CDR3 nucleotide sequence: TGTGCCAGCAGTCCTTCTGGGGCCAAAGGCTACACCTTC. Its protein product is CASSPSGAKGYTF.

V is TRBV18 and J is TRBJ2-3; 8 bases are shared with TRBD2. There are 16 residues in the CDR3. J gave up 4 bases and V 6 bases, and 12 bases lay outside the gene matches. Per germline, CDR1 KGHSH and CDR2 LQKENI. The CDR3 loop reads CASSPRAGGLSDTQYF. CDR3 bases: TGTGCCAGCTCCCCGAGGGCGGGGGGCCTTTCAGATACGCAGTATTTT.

The chain links TRBV19 to TRBJ1-3; TRBD1 aligns across 7 bases. Trimming took 7 bases from V and 9 from J; bases not matched to a gene: 12. The CDR3 sequence is 14 residues long. CDR1 LNHDA and CDR2 SQIVND come from the germline V gene (reference sequence). CDR3 sequence (DNA): TGTGCCAGTACGGTCCAAGGGGGCGCTTCCACCATATATTTT. This gives the protein CASTVQGGASTIYF.

This chain links TRBV25-1 with TRBJ1-6; maybe TRBD1 (6 bases). This CDR3 comprises 15 residues. The ends were cut back, 4 bases at V and 4 bases at J, with 11 bases in the middle. Germline CDR1 and CDR2: MGHDK and SYGVNS. CDR3 in amino acids: CASSGGQHYNSPLHF. In nucleotides, the CDR3 is TGTGCCAGCAGTGGCGGACAGCATTATAATTCACCCCTCCACTTT.

The V and J genes are TRBV9 and TRBJ2-2; D possibly corresponds to TRBD2 (5 bases). This CDR3 has 15 residues. V lost 0 bases and J lost 5, with 11 bases in between. From germline, CDR1 is SGDLS and CDR2 YYNGEE. The CDR3 DNA sequence: TGTGCCAGCAGCGTAGAAGTTGAGGGAACCGGGGAGCTGTTTTTT. As protein: CASSVEVEGTGELFF.

The J gene is TRBJ2-2, the V gene TRBV3-1 (or the pseudogene TRBV3-2); TRBD1 aligns across 7 bases. Germline CDR1 LGHDT, CDR2 YNNKEL (reference sequence). The CDR3 consists of 16 residues. The V gene end was trimmed by 4 bases and the J gene end by 0 bases; junction bases not matched to a gene: 5. For the CDR3, the DNA is TGTGCCAGCAGCCCCGACGACAGGGCGAACACCGGGGAGCTGTTTTTT. Translating gives CASSPDDRANTGELFF.

V and J are TRBV27 and TRBJ2-5, with D uncertain. V was cut by 5 bases and J by 5 bases, with 9 bases left in between. The CDR3 has 12 amino acids. Germline assignment: CDR1 MNHEY and CDR2 SMNVEV (reference sequence). This chain's CDR3 is CASSPLGETQYF. The CDR3 bases are TGTGCCAGCAGTCCCCTCGGGGAGACCCAGTACTTC.

The J gene is TRBJ2-3, the V gene TRBV6-1, with TRBD2 matching over 7 bases. This CDR3 is 15 amino acids long. Germline CDR1 and CDR2: MNHNS and SASEGT. V shed 2 bases and J 0 bases; nucleotides not matched to a gene: 2. The CDR3 reads CASSEWGGSTDTQYF. The CDR3 DNA reads as TGTGCCAGCAGTGAATGGGGGGGTAGCACAGATACGCAGTATTTT.

The chain combines TRBV6-5 with TRBJ1-2, with D uncertain. V lost 0 bases to trimming and J lost 0 bases, with 8 bases between them. Germline V gene data show CDR1 as MNHEY and CDR2 as SVGAGI. The CDR3 totals 15 residues. The CDR3 nucleotides are TGTGCCAGCAGTTACTCGGCTCAGGCTAACTATGGCTACACCTTC. Translated, it gives CASSYSAQANYGYTF.

CDR3 in amino acids: CASSQDSWSGGRTEAFF. The CDR3 DNA sequence: TGTGCCAGCAGCCAAGATTCGTGGTCGGGAGGGAGGACTGAAGCTTTCTTT. The chain joins TRBV3-1 (or the pseudogene TRBV3-2) to TRBJ1-1; no definite D call. The CDR3 runs 17 residues. Germline CDR1 LGHDT, CDR2 YNNKEL (reference sequence). V lost 0 bases to trimming and J lost 5 bases, with 19 bases between them.

The rearrangement links TRBV11-3 to TRBJ2-5; a weak D match, TRBD1 (5 bases). CDR3 length equals 15 residues. The germline V gene encodes CDR1 SGHNT and CDR2 YENEEA. Trimming removed 4 bases from V and 2 bases from J, with 14 bases in between. CDR3 loop: CASSSSGREQETQYF. In nucleotides, the CDR3 is TGTGCCAGCAGCTCCTCAGGCAGGGAACAAGAGACCCAGTACTTC. The full variable domain, completed using reference TRBV11-3 and TRBJ2-5, is EAGVVQSPRYKIIEKKQPVAFWCNPISGHNTLYWYLQNLGQGPELLIRYENEEAVDDSQLPKDRFSAERLKGVDSTLKIQPAELGDSAVYLCASSSSGREQETQYFGPGTRLLVL.

The sample holds a few counts of this clone. V is TRBV29-1 and J is TRBJ1-2; the match to TRBD1 covers 9 bases. V lost 6 bases, J lost 8 bases, and 10 bases stayed unmatched. The CDR3 is 13 amino acids. Germline V gene data show CDR1 as SQVTM and CDR2 as ANQGSEA. For the CDR3, the DNA is TGCAGCGTCCGGGACAGGGCCTCGAGGGGCTACACCTTC. Translated, it gives CSVRDRASRGYTF.

The chain couples TRBV7-8 to TRBJ2-5; 11 positions match TRBD2. V dropped 1 base and J dropped 5; count of bases not matched to a gene: 9. CDR1 is SGHVS and CDR2 is FQNEAQ in the germline V gene. The CDR3 covers 17 residues. In DNA form, the CDR3 reads TGTGCCAGCAGCTTAGTCACTAGCGGGGGACCTAGGGAGACCCAGTACTTC. Its protein is CASSLVTSGGPRETQYF.

The chain has TRBV9 and TRBJ1-2; the D gene is possibly TRBD1 (6 bases). This CDR3 has 14 residues. From germline, CDR1 is SGDLS and CDR2 YYNGEE. Trimming pared 1 base from V and 8 bases from J, leaving 15 bases between. The CDR3 sequence: CASSVTGTVDGYTF. In DNA, the CDR3 is TGTGCCAGCAGCGTAACAGGGACCGTCGACGGCTACACCTTC.

The chain uses TRBV27 and TRBJ1-5; TRBD1 is a possible D gene (6 bases). The V gene's germline CDR1 is MNHEY and CDR2 SMNVEV (reference sequence). The CDR3 loop spans 12 amino acids. The ends were cut back, 5 bases at V and 6 bases at J, with 8 bases in the middle. This CDR3 is CASSRGGQPQHF. As DNA, the CDR3 is TGTGCCAGCAGTAGAGGGGGTCAGCCCCAGCATTTT.